The present T cell receptor beta chain was sequenced within a study of T cells in Graves' hyperthyroidism and ophthalmopathy. From RNA transcripts, TCR beta CDR3 regions were amplified. The HTBI primer set drove a first-round RT-PCR of the TCR CDR3. TCRdb ran MiXCR on the multiplex PCR reads and lists one entry per CDR3 protein. Among about 400,000 distinct CDR3 sequences listed, around 14% were seen once. Germline V gives CDR1 SGDLS, CDR2 YYNGEE. The CDR3 is 15 residues long. V was trimmed by 0 bases and J by 8 bases, leaving 14 bases between them. Sequenced sample: blood. The chain employs TRBV9 and TRBJ2-2; the D is unclear. This receptor was taken from a woman aged 25 to 39 with Graves' hyperthyroidism. Here the CDR3 DNA reads TGTGCCAGCAGCGTAGCGGCTACCCGTGGTGGGGAGCTGTTTTTT. Translating gives CASSVAATRGGELFF.